Listed here are 12 T cell receptor beta chains from one sample, sequenced in a study of cytomegalovirus exposure and HLA in healthy donors. Use of 60 Vbeta and 13 Jbeta primers characterized the PCR. This table comes from immunoSEQ multiplex PCR, and its TCRdb copy is limited to in-frame clones, with some not included. The table shows about 220,000 clones, with roughly 82% occurring only once. The sequenced sample consisted of PBMCs. These TCRs come from a middle-aged man in good health and CMV-seropositive.

This chain uses TRBV5-1 with TRBJ2-3, with D perhaps TRBD2 (6 bases). The CDR3 loop spans 16 amino acids. From germline, CDR1 is SGHRS and CDR2 YFSETQ. V was clipped by 0 bases and J by 0 bases, with 11 bases between them. The CDR3 DNA reads TGCGCCAGCAGCTTGGAAGGAGGGAGGAGCACAGATACGCAGTATTTT. It codes for CASSLEGGRSTDTQYF.

This chain connects TRBV19 to TRBJ1-1, with D perhaps TRBD1 (5 bases). Germline V gene lookup returns CDR1 LNHDA and CDR2 SQIVND (reference sequence). The CDR3 spans 13 residues. V lost 3 bases and J lost 4, with 9 bases in between. DNA of the CDR3: TGTGCCAGTAGTATTAAGGGGCTCACTGAAGCTTTCTTT. It yields the protein CASSIKGLTEAFF. Variable domain in full (rest from reference TRBV19 and TRBJ1-1): DGGITQSPKYLFRKEGQNVTLSCEQNLNHDAMYWYRQDPGQGLRLIYYSQIVNDFQKGDIAEGYSVSREKKESFPLTVTSAQKNPTAFYLCASSIKGLTEAFFGQGTRLTVV.

This sequence joins TRBV29-1 and TRBJ1-1; tentatively, D is TRBD1 (6 bases). Trimming took off 4 bases at V and 1 base at J, with 13 bases between the two ends. The CDR3 is 14 amino acids. Germline-derived CDR1 and CDR2 are SQVTM and ANQGSEA. Here the CDR3 reads CSVVRGVGNTEAFF. The DNA for the CDR3 is TGCAGCGTTGTCAGGGGAGTAGGGAACACTGAAGCTTTCTTT. Full variable domain (missing parts from reference TRBV29-1 and TRBJ1-1): SAVISQKPSRDICQRGTSLTIQCQVDSQVTMMFWYRQQPGQSLTLIATANQGSEATYESGFVIDKFPISRPNLTFSTLTVSNMSPEDSSIYLCSVVRGVGNTEAFFGQGTRLTVV.

This sequence joins TRBV11-3 and TRBJ2-3; 7 positions agree with TRBD1. In germline, CDR1 is SGHNT, CDR2 YENEEA. V dropped 3 bases and J dropped 3; count of bases not matched to a gene: 12. This CDR3 contains 17 residues. The CDR3 is CASSFLSRGKRTDTQYF. The CDR3 nucleotides read TGTGCCAGCAGCTTCTTGTCCAGGGGGAAGAGAACAGATACGCAGTATTTT.

The J gene is TRBJ1-5, the V gene TRBV6-1; tentative D call: TRBD1 (6 bases). CDR1 MNHNS and CDR2 SASEGT come from the germline V gene. Trimming took off 1 base at V and 6 bases at J, with 13 bases between the two ends. The CDR3 is 15 residues long. The CDR3 nucleotides read TGTGCCAGCAGTGAAGGAGGGCAGGGGATTCAGCCCCAGCATTTT. Its translation: CASSEGGQGIQPQHF.

The DNA for the CDR3 is TGTGCCAGCAGTTACTCGAAAGGGGCTGAAGCTTTCTTT. Amino acids: CASSYSKGAEAFF. J is TRBJ1-1 and V is TRBV6-6; maybe TRBD1 (5 bases). There are 13 residues in the CDR3. Trimming stripped 0 bases from V and 6 bases from J, with 8 bases between. Germline V lookup: CDR1 MNHNY, CDR2 SVGAGI (reference sequence).

This chain joins TRBV18 and TRBJ1-1; D not certain. Germline CDR1 and CDR2: KGHSH and LQKENI. This CDR3 has 14 amino acids. V was shortened by 5 bases and J by 3 bases, with 13 bases between the two germline ends. The CDR3 region has the DNA TGTGCCAGCTCAACACGCGGCGGGGACACTGAAGCTTTCTTT. Translation gives CASSTRGGDTEAFF.

This clone was detected a few times. The chain couples TRBV28 to TRBJ2-3; D is unclear. CDR1 and CDR2 (germline): MDHEN, SYDVKM. Trimming removed 4 bases at V and 4 bases at J, with 6 bases between. The CDR3 runs to 12 residues. The CDR3 nucleotides are TGTGCCAGCAGTTCTACCTCAGATACGCAGTATTTT. Translated: CASSSTSDTQYF.

V is TRBV12-5 and J is TRBJ1-1, with D perhaps TRBD1 (6 bases). The V and J ends lost 0 bases and 6 bases respectively, with 17 bases between them. Per germline, CDR1 LGHNT and CDR2 FRNRAP. This CDR3 is built from 16 residues. CDR3 nucleotides: TGTGCTAGTGGTTTGGTACCGGGGGGGGCGGTCTCTGAAGCTTTCTTT. Translating it yields CASGLVPGGAVSEAFF.

This clone was counted between two and nine times. V and J are TRBV13 and TRBJ2-2; 8 bases agree with TRBD1. The CDR3 covers 13 residues. J gave up 16 bases and V 1 base, and 8 bases lay outside the gene matches. Germline V gene lookup returns CDR1 PRHDT and CDR2 FYEKMQ (reference sequence). In DNA, the CDR3 is TGTGCCAGCAGCTTAGCCGGGACAGGTCCCACGTTTTTT. Its protein product is CASSLAGTGPTFF.

This chain uses TRBV29-1 with TRBJ1-2, with 7 bases lining up with TRBD1. Germline V lookup: CDR1 SQVTM, CDR2 ANQGSEA. The CDR3 runs to 15 residues. Trimming took 7 bases from V and 4 from J; bases not matched to a gene: 15. The chain's CDR3 is CSADRDDRVGYGYTF. The CDR3 region has the DNA TGCAGCGCTGACCGAGACGACAGGGTGGGCTATGGCTACACCTTC.

V gene TRBV5-7 combines with J gene TRBJ2-5; TRBD2 is a possible D gene (6 bases). Being an ORF, TRBV5-7 has a function that is uncertain. The CDR3 runs 17 residues. V shed 4 bases and J shed 3 bases, with 22 bases lying between them. In DNA, the CDR3 is TGTGCCAGCAGCACTCCGAAGGAGACCGCGGGGAAAGAGACCCAGTACTTC. It specifies CASSTPKETAGKETQYF.